This TCR beta chain was documented in a study of T cell responses to AZD1222 COVID-19 vaccine (dated by TCRdb to the early 2020s). Study-wide context: AZD1222 recipients with second doses at about 4 weeks or about 12 weeks were pooled, because spike-specific TCR depth and breadth did not differ between schedules. TCR sequencing covered 233 trial participants: about 210 given two doses of AZD1222 and about 26 given two doses of MenACWY control vaccine. Trial participants were enrolled by age into 18-55, 56-69 and 70-plus year subgroups, with around 150, 28 and 57 TCR-sequenced participants respectively. Paper-wide results and their limitations: The whole spike protein was spanned by vaccine-associated CD4 TCRs, and dominant responses were seen in regions 160-218 and 743-854. Spike-specific TCR breadth and depth rose significantly after two AZD1222 doses compared with day 0 and with MenACWY recipients. Reportedly, almost half of the unique spike-specific TCRs recognized epitopes lying outside the regions that are mutated in the B.1.351 and B.1.1.7 variants. Conclusions about previously exposed vaccinees are limited because only six or seven AZD1222 recipients were SARS-CoV-2 seropositive at baseline. Most participants were white British and females outnumbered males, and the authors suggested that clonal diversity may have been underestimated. The 56-69-year group was small, and its depth increase did not reach significance, likely because of low power. Because no day 14 peak-response samples were available, repertoires were characterized only after the peak T cell response.

The time point label of this sample denotes: baseline before first vaccination. Vaccinee samples came from UK trials COV001 and COV002, including a single-blind randomized controlled phase 2/3 trial of AZD1222 (ChAdOx1 nCoV-19) in healthy adults. For TCRbeta chain sequencing, PBMC samples were collected from trial participants at day 0 and at day 28 after the second dose. The CDR3 regions of human TCRbeta chains were subjected to immunosequencing. Regarding the original processing steps: TCRs in the repertoires were matched against a reference library of SARS-CoV-2-specific TCRs that had been generated with the MIRA antigen-specificity platform. Breadth was defined as the fraction of unique TCRs that were SARS-CoV-2-associated, and depth was defined as the fraction of total T cells that were SARS-CoV-2-associated. Using the MIRA data, each spike-specific TCR was assigned both to the spike region to which the TCR was reactive and to a CD4 or CD8 class. Log10-transformed breadth and depth values were compared by one-way ANOVA with Sidak's multiple comparisons tests. The clones in this table, taken by TCRdb from immuneACCESS, are in-frame only. Not every clone is retained; where verified, under half of the shortfall comes from an unresolved V gene, and the cause of the rest is unknown. V, J and clone size were drawn from that table, and D and trimming were deduced from the DNA. The sample yields 140,000 to 150,000 clones; 85% to 90% were counted once. In total, the top ten clones hold around 1.6% of the sample.

V and J are truncated by 5 bases and 1 base respectively, leaving an intervening sequence of 8 bases. The germline V gene (reference sequence) specifies SEHNR as CDR1 and FQNEAQ as CDR2. The CDR3, cysteine through phenylalanine, is 13 amino acids long. Only the CDR3 part of the read is kept: 39 bases, read in frame from the first base. This clone was observed a few times. Its recognized antigen is unknown. No qualities accompany the bases; no much larger clone lies one base away. This specimen was peripheral blood, taken on day 0 of AZD1222 vaccination. The receptor was isolated from an adult in good health. The chain joins TRBV7-9 to TRBJ2-5; the D gene is perhaps TRBD2, from 6 matching bases. The CDR3 protein: CASSPGVQETQYF. The nucleotides are TGTGCCAGCAGCCCGGGGGTCCAAGAGACCCAGTACTTC.